The text below deals with one T cell receptor beta chain. Its antigen is unknown. This specimen belongs to a study of T cell clones after liver transplantation. In the study overall: TCRbeta sequencing after a pre-transplant mixed lymphocyte reaction identified graft-donor-reactive clones, later tracked in post-transplant blood.

The J segment lost 5 bases and the V segment lost 7 bases, leaving 7 bases of the junction unmatched. Germline V gene sequence: CDR1 SNHLY, CDR2 FYNNEI. This CDR3 contains 13 residues. General study results and limits: A larger donor-reactive than third-party decline suggested partial antigen-specific deletion.

Assay used: immunoSEQ multiplex PCR; TCRdb lists only in-frame clones, some missing. The sample carries about 120,000 clones, less than 95% recorded once. This clonotype originated in a human patient who received a liver transplant. Among the T cells, some may be from the graft donor. V usage is TRBV2 and J usage is TRBJ2-5; 7 bases are shared with TRBD2. The sample in question was CD4+ T cells from blood, obtained 12 months after liver transplant. The DNA of the CDR3 is TGTGCCAGCATGCGGGAGCACGCGGAGACCCAGTACTTC. It is translated as CASMREHAETQYF.